This T cell receptor (beta chain) was obtained from a study of T cells of healthy individuals. The CDR3 totals 17 residues. V trimming: 2 bases; J trimming: 6 bases; junction bases outside the gene matches: 7. Germline loops: CDR1 SEHNR, CDR2 FQNEAQ (reference sequence). One entry per CDR3 protein, called by TCRdb with MiXCR from the 5' RACE reads. Of about 60,000 distinct CDR3 sequences listed, 16% are singletons. The chain couples TRBV7-9 to TRBJ1-4, with 12 bases lining up with TRBD1. The TCR comes from a human donor in good health. This CDR3 reads CASSLYRDRGRDEKLFF. The CDR3 bases are TGTGCCAGCAGCTTATATAGGGACAGGGGGCGAGATGAAAAACTGTTTTTT.